This is a list of T cell receptor beta chains from one sample in a study of cytomegalovirus exposure and HLA in healthy donors. Produced via immunoSEQ multiplex PCR; TCRdb's table is partial and in-frame only. This table holds around 200,000 clones, 70% found once. Material for sequencing was PBMCs. The origin of the receptors is a man in his forties in good health and CMV-seropositive. CDR3s include the opening cysteine and the closing phenylalanine or tryptophan. D genes are given only for firm matches. Rows may omit the clone size; those that give it use once, few, many or a size class.

clone size	V gene	J gene	D gene	CDR3 protein	CDR3 DNA
NA	TRBV7-9	TRBJ2-1	NA	CASSLLGGEQFF	TGTGCCAGCAGCTTATTGGGGGGTGAGCAGTTCTTC
NA	TRBV19	TRBJ1-6	NA	CASSEVNSPLHF	TGTGCCAGTAGTGAGGTTAATTCACCCCTCCACTTT
NA	TRBV6-5	TRBJ2-7	NA	CASSYGEEQYF	TGTGCCAGCAGTTACGGAGAGGAGCAGTACTTC
NA	TRBV27	TRBJ1-5	NA	CASSLSGGGQPQHF	TGTGCCAGCAGTTTATCGGGGGGTGGGCAGCCCCAGCATTTT
NA	TRBV18	TRBJ2-7	NA	CASSRRVEQYF	TGTGCCAGCTCACGGAGGGTCGAGCAGTACTTC
NA	TRBV11-2	TRBJ1-2	NA	CASSLGGRYRGYTF	TGTGCCAGCAGCTTAGGAGGGAGGTATCGCGGCTACACCTTC
few	TRBV28	TRBJ2-7	NA	CASSPGRDYSYEQYF	TGTGCCAGCAGTCCTGGCCGCGACTATTCCTACGAGCAGTACTTC
large	TRBV7-9	TRBJ2-7	NA	CASSLEGSKRPYEQYF	TGTGCCAGCAGCTTAGAGGGATCAAAGCGGCCCTACGAGCAGTACTTC
few	TRBV11-2	TRBJ2-2	NA	CASSFVGGNTGELFF	TGTGCCAGCAGCTTCGTGGGGGGGAACACCGGGGAGCTGTTTTTT
few	TRBV9	TRBJ2-7	TRBD2	CASSVTTLGGGRDEQYF	TGTGCCAGCAGCGTAACCACCCTCGGCGGGGGGCGCGACGAGCAGTACTTC
NA	TRBV6-4	TRBJ1-5	NA	CASIGLVSNQPQHF	TGTGCCAGCATTGGACTGGTGAGCAATCAGCCCCAGCATTTT
NA	TRBV19	TRBJ1-6	NA	CASSDTADSPLHF	TGTGCCAGTAGTGATACAGCTGATTCACCCCTCCACTTT
NA	TRBV2	TRBJ2-5	NA	CASSERVQETQYF	TGTGCCAGCAGTGAGCGGGTCCAAGAGACCCAGTACTTC
once	TRBV18	TRBJ2-1	TRBD2	CASSPPDSGGAYEQFF	TGTGCCAGCTCACCACCGGATAGCGGGGGGGCCTATGAGCAGTTCTTC
NA	TRBV28	TRBJ1-2	NA	CASNPPGSGYTF	TGTGCCAGCAATCCCCCCGGGAGCGGCTACACCTTC
NA	TRBV14	TRBJ1-2	TRBD1	CASSQVTGQGAGYTF	TGTGCCAGCAGCCAAGTTACGGGACAGGGTGCTGGCTACACCTTC
few	TRBV18	TRBJ1-1	NA	CASSPGLGEGAFF	TGTGCCAGCTCACCGGGCCTGGGCGAGGGAGCTTTCTTT
NA	TRBV5-1	TRBJ1-2	NA	CASSLNPGSGGYTF	TGCGCCAGCAGTCTTAACCCGGGGAGCGGGGGCTACACCTTC
NA	TRBV6-5	TRBJ1-1	TRBD1	CASSRGQGNTEAFF	TGTGCCAGCAGTCGTGGACAGGGGAACACTGAAGCTTTCTTT
NA	TRBV7-2	TRBJ1-1	TRBD1	CASSWDSNTEAFF	TGTGCCAGCAGCTGGGACAGCAACACTGAAGCTTTCTTT
NA	TRBV5-1	TRBJ1-5	NA	CASSPEDSSNQPQHF	TGCGCCAGCAGCCCTGAAGACAGTTCCAATCAGCCCCAGCATTTT
NA	TRBV9	TRBJ2-5	NA	CASSVGLGETQYF	TGTGCCAGCAGCGTCGGCCTAGGAGAGACCCAGTACTTC
NA	TRBV6-5	TRBJ2-7	TRBD2	CASSRLAGGNEQYF	TGTGCCAGCAGTCGACTAGCGGGGGGAAACGAGCAGTACTTC
NA	TRBV4-1	TRBJ2-6	NA	CASSHELTGRSGANVLTF	TGCGCCAGCAGCCATGAATTGACAGGGAGGTCTGGGGCCAACGTCCTGACTTTC
NA	TRBV2	TRBJ1-2	NA	CASSLWGGGYTF	TGTGCCAGCAGTCTCTGGGGAGGGGGCTACACCTTC
NA	TRBV9	TRBJ2-7	NA	CASSPTFLPGVGGQYF	TGTGCCAGCAGCCCCACCTTCTTACCCGGGGTAGGGGGACAGTACTTC
NA	TRBV25-1	TRBJ2-5	TRBD1	CASSVDRGRRETQYF	TGTGCCAGCAGTGTAGACAGGGGGCGAAGAGAGACCCAGTACTTC
once	TRBV4-1	TRBJ1-5	TRBD1	CASSQVGQGSSQPQHF	TGCGCCAGCAGCCAAGTCGGACAGGGGTCGAGTCAGCCCCAGCATTTT
NA	TRBV11-2	TRBJ1-2	NA	CASSTDSSSNYGYTF	TGTGCCAGCAGCACCGACAGCTCTTCCAACTATGGCTACACCTTC
NA	TRBV7-8	TRBJ1-3	NA	CASKEVGNTIYF	TGTGCCAGCAAGGAGGTGGGAAACACCATATATTTT
NA	TRBV9	TRBJ2-2	TRBD2	CASSVSGGGGELFF	TGTGCCAGCAGCGTGAGCGGGGGGGGCGGGGAGCTGTTTTTT
NA	TRBV6-5	TRBJ1-5	NA	CASSADSFNQPQHF	TGTGCCAGCAGTGCGGACAGCTTCAATCAGCCCCAGCATTTT
NA	TRBV6-6	TRBJ2-7	TRBD1	CASSPRTGTSRNEQYF	TGTGCCAGCAGTCCCCGGACAGGGACGAGTAGGAACGAGCAGTACTTC
NA	TRBV6-4	TRBJ1-5	TRBD1	CASSDQSQGTRGQPQHF	TGTGCCAGCAGTGACCAATCACAGGGGACCAGGGGCCAGCCCCAGCATTTT
NA	TRBV7-9	TRBJ2-1	NA	CASSLAYRGRDNEQFF	TGTGCCAGCAGCTTAGCGTACAGGGGGAGGGATAATGAGCAGTTCTTC
NA	TRBV5-4	TRBJ2-3	TRBD2	CASSPGLAGDTQYF	TGTGCCAGCAGCCCGGGACTAGCGGGGGATACGCAGTATTTT
few	TRBV4-1	TRBJ2-5	NA	CASSQGDSTETQYF	TGCGCCAGCAGCCAAGGCGATAGCACAGAGACCCAGTACTTC
NA	TRBV16	TRBJ2-5	NA	CASTQRLTQETQYF	TGTGCCAGCACCCAGAGGCTGACCCAAGAGACCCAGTACTTC
NA	TRBV4-2	TRBJ2-3	NA	CASSQEGGNTDTQYF	TGTGCCAGCAGCCAAGAAGGCGGGAACACAGATACGCAGTATTTT
NA	TRBV5-4	TRBJ2-7	NA	CASSPGAGAYEQYF	TGTGCCAGCAGCCCGGGGGCGGGGGCCTACGAGCAGTACTTC
NA	TRBV7-2	TRBJ2-7	NA	CASSLLATNYEQYF	TGTGCCAGCAGCTTGTTAGCCACTAACTACGAGCAGTACTTC
NA	TRBV6-5	TRBJ2-7	NA	CASSYRLRPYEQYF	TGTGCCAGCAGTTACCGACTCCGGCCCTACGAGCAGTACTTC
NA	TRBV27	TRBJ2-2	NA	CASSLGGNRGTGELFF	TGTGCCAGCAGTTTAGGGGGCAATCGAGGCACCGGGGAGCTGTTTTTT
NA	TRBV21-1	TRBJ1-4	NA	CASSKGGEAEEKLFF	TGTGCCAGCAGCAAGGGGGGGGAGGCTGAGGAAAAACTGTTTTTT
NA	TRBV15	TRBJ2-1	NA	CATSRGGGEYNEQFF	TGTGCCACCAGCAGGGGTGGCGGGGAATACAATGAGCAGTTCTTC
NA	TRBV4-3	TRBJ2-7	TRBD1	CASSQTGTGDEQYF	TGCGCCAGCAGCCAGACCGGGACAGGGGACGAGCAGTACTTC
once	TRBV2	TRBJ1-2	NA	CASRGQGYGYTF	TGTGCCAGCAGGGGGCAGGGGTATGGCTACACCTTC
NA	TRBV19	TRBJ2-5	TRBD2	CASSNPGTMRETQYF	TGTGCCAGTAGTAATCCCGGGACTATGCGGGAGACCCAGTACTTC
once	TRBV19	TRBJ2-7	TRBD2	CASSMVGGGVGEQYF	TGTGCCAGTAGTATGGTGGGCGGGGGGGTAGGCGAGCAGTACTTC
NA	TRBV28	TRBJ2-3	NA	CASSLQGPRADTQYF	TGTGCCAGCAGTCTACAGGGCCCCCGGGCAGATACGCAGTATTTT
once	TRBV5-4	TRBJ2-1	TRBD1	CASSRTGWENNEQFF	TGTGCCAGCAGCAGGACAGGGTGGGAGAACAATGAGCAGTTCTTC
NA	TRBV10-3	TRBJ1-6	NA	CAISVDGSSYNSPLHF	TGTGCCATCAGTGTGGACGGGAGCTCCTATAATTCACCCCTCCACTTT
NA	TRBV13	TRBJ2-1	NA	CASSLEGSLRNEQFF	TGTGCCAGCAGCTTGGAGGGAAGCTTACGGAATGAGCAGTTCTTC
NA	TRBV28	TRBJ2-1	NA	CASSSGDSLGNEQFF	TGTGCCAGCAGTTCGGGAGATTCGTTAGGGAATGAGCAGTTCTTC
few	TRBV7-8	TRBJ2-7	NA	CASSLTRYEQYF	TGTGCCAGCAGCTTAACTAGGTACGAGCAGTACTTC
NA	TRBV2	TRBJ2-5	TRBD2	CASSEFRGGGAGTQYF	TGTGCCAGCAGTGAATTTCGGGGCGGGGGGGCGGGGACCCAGTACTTC
few	TRBV6-6	TRBJ1-1	TRBD1	CASSYGTGVGTEAFF	TGTGCCAGCAGTTACGGGACAGGGGTCGGCACTGAAGCTTTCTTT
NA	TRBV11-2	TRBJ2-5	NA	CASSPQAVDQYF	TGTGCCAGCAGCCCACAGGCGGTGGACCAGTACTTC
few	TRBV10-2	TRBJ2-3	NA	CASSDLGEGTDTQYF	TGCGCCAGCAGTGACCTAGGGGAGGGCACAGATACGCAGTATTTT